This TCR beta chain was documented in a study of cytomegalovirus exposure and HLA in healthy donors. At the level of the study: An early data release held approximately 85 million unique TCRs from HLA-typed donors. Study-wide points: A previous analysis found most TCR beta V segments productive roughly 90% or roughly 30% of the time.

Primers: 60 Vbeta forward and 13 Jbeta reverse. In the original processing: Around 11 million shared chains were among the 60 million to 80 million unique TCR beta chains that a later analysis counted. Repertoires were generated with immunoSEQ multiplex PCR, while TCRdb's copy carries only in-frame clones and drops some. The D gene and trimming were derived from the DNA, and the V and J assignments and clone size from that table. Here the sample spans roughly 100,000 clones, around 80% being singletons. Germline CDR1 and CDR2: MGHRA and YSYEKL. The V gene lost 4 bases and the J gene lost 1 base, with 7 bases spanning the gap. This CDR3 is built from 14 residues. Comments on this clone: What it binds is unknown.

The sequencing sample was made of PBMCs. The chain is built from TRBV4-1 and TRBJ2-2, with D possibly TRBD2 on 6 matching bases. The sequence came from a man aged 35 to 55 in good health and CMV-seropositive. The CDR3 region has the DNA TGCGCCAGCAGCCCGGGACTGAACACCGGGGAGCTGTTTTTT. Encoded protein: CASSPGLNTGELFF.